A selection of T cell receptor beta chains follows, all from one sample in a study of PD-1 blockade in classical Hodgkin lymphoma. Method: immunoSEQ multiplex PCR; TCRdb's copy keeps in-frame clones and lacks some. The repertoire consists of approximately 9,000 clones, with around 90% occurring once and the leading ten covering around 8.1%. Sequencing input: CD8+ T cells from blood. The receptors derive from a human donor with classical Hodgkin lymphoma. Each CDR3 is given with its conserved first and last residue. D genes are given only for firm matches. Size values are once, few and many counts, or a class for expanded clones, and some rows have none.

d_call,j_call,clone_size,v_call,cdr3_aa,cdr3_nt
-,TRBJ1-5,-,TRBV5-8,CASSLVLYPGSNQPQHF,TGTGCCAGCAGCCTGGTCTTATATCCGGGAAGCAATCAGCCCCAGCATTTT
-,TRBJ2-1,once,TRBV27,CASSPRRGRFNEQFF,TGTGCCAGCAGTCCCCGGCGAGGTCGGTTCAATGAGCAGTTCTTC
-,TRBJ2-7,once,TRBV28,CASSPTGTIYEQYF,TGTGCCAGCAGCCCCACCGGGACCATCTACGAGCAGTACTTC
-,TRBJ2-2,once,TRBV15,CATSPRLAPGELFF,TGTGCCACCAGTCCCCGACTTGCCCCCGGGGAGCTGTTTTTT
-,TRBJ2-7,few,TRBV2,CASSAKTARNYEQYF,TGTGCCAGCAGTGCCAAGACAGCGCGGAACTACGAGCAGTACTTC
-,TRBJ2-3,-,TRBV27,CASRDLTGTDTQYF,TGTGCCAGCAGGGACTTGACCGGTACAGATACGCAGTATTTT
TRBD1,TRBJ1-5,few,TRBV7-7,CASRRDRGEQPQHF,TGTGCTAGCAGGCGGGACAGGGGGGAACAGCCCCAGCATTTT
-,TRBJ1-1,once,TRBV7-9,CASSFSGTMNTEAFF,TGTGCCAGCAGCTTTTCCGGGACAATGAACACTGAAGCTTTCTTT
-,TRBJ2-7,-,TRBV6-5,CASSYSRTVAYEQYF,TGTGCCAGCAGTTACTCGAGGACAGTCGCCTACGAGCAGTACTTC
-,TRBJ1-1,-,TRBV5-1,CASSAGFRVGTEAFF,TGCGCCAGCAGCGCTGGGTTTCGGGTGGGAACTGAAGCTTTCTTT
-,TRBJ2-2,-,TRBV18,CASSPVSLVLTGELFF,TGTGCCAGCTCACCAGTCAGTTTAGTTCTCACCGGGGAGCTGTTTTTT
TRBD1,TRBJ2-5,-,TRBV27,CASSPLGTGGEETQYF,TGTGCCAGCAGTCCACTAGGGACAGGGGGGGAAGAGACCCAGTACTTC
-,TRBJ1-3,-,TRBV4-3,CASSPDRTLGNTIYF,TGCGCCAGCAGCCCCGACAGGACTCTAGGAAACACCATATATTTT
TRBD2,TRBJ2-7,-,TRBV7-9,CATEEFAGGPYEQYF,TGTGCCACCGAGGAATTCGCGGGGGGGCCCTACGAGCAGTACTTC
-,TRBJ1-2,-,TRBV4-1,CASSQEAANYGYTF,TGCGCCAGCAGCCAAGAGGCAGCTAACTATGGCTACACCTTC
TRBD2,TRBJ2-1,once,TRBV2,CASSDLERGEPYNEQFF,TGTGCCAGCAGTGACTTGGAACGGGGGGAACCCTACAATGAGCAGTTCTTC
-,TRBJ1-6,-,TRBV6-5,CASSEDSGNSPLHF,TGTGCCAGCAGCGAAGACAGTGGCAATTCACCCCTCCACTTT
-,TRBJ1-1,-,TRBV6-5,CASSYGGLLTEAFF,TGTGCCAGCAGTTATGGGGGGCTTCTAACTGAAGCTTTCTTT
TRBD1,TRBJ2-2,-,TRBV6-5,CASRIYRGSTGELFF,TGTGCCAGCAGAATCTACAGGGGCTCGACCGGGGAGCTGTTTTTT
-,TRBJ2-7,-,TRBV7-8,CASSSSLDPQTNF,TGTGCCAGCAGCTCTAGTCTAGACCCTCAAACGAACTTC
-,TRBJ1-2,-,TRBV27,CASRMGEMFGYTF,TGTGCCAGCAGGATGGGGGAAATGTTTGGCTACACCTTC
-,TRBJ2-2,-,TRBV10-1,CASGGSGTGELFF,TGCGCCAGCGGGGGTTCCGGCACCGGGGAGCTGTTTTTT
-,TRBJ2-7,-,TRBV5-1,CASSFWGSPSYEQYF,TGCGCCAGCAGCTTCTGGGGATCCCCTTCCTACGAGCAGTACTTC
-,TRBJ2-1,-,TRBV4-1,CASSQEPFNEQFF,TGCGCCAGCAGCCAAGAGCCCTTCAATGAGCAGTTCTTC
-,TRBJ2-7,few,TRBV4-2,CASSQEASGPIEQYF,TGTGCCAGCAGCCAAGAAGCATCAGGGCCAATCGAGCAGTACTTC
-,TRBJ2-1,-,TRBV9,CASSVGTALYNEQFF,TGTGCCAGCAGCGTCGGGACTGCTCTCTACAATGAGCAGTTCTTC
-,TRBJ1-2,few,TRBV6-1,CASSEVGTDTYGYTF,TGTGCCAGCAGTGAAGTTGGAACAGACACCTATGGCTACACCTTC
-,TRBJ1-1,once,TRBV30,CAWRGRGRTEAFF,TGTGCCTGGAGGGGGAGGGGGAGAACTGAAGCTTTCTTT
TRBD1,TRBJ1-4,-,TRBV6-1,CASEMGDRVAEKLFF,TGTGCCAGCGAAATGGGGGACAGGGTTGCTGAAAAACTGTTTTTT
TRBD2,TRBJ2-3,-,TRBV28,CASSFARPSGSTDTQYF,TGTGCCAGCAGTTTCGCCCGGCCTAGCGGGAGCACAGATACGCAGTATTTT
-,TRBJ1-4,-,TRBV28,CASSSSPIGQLFF,TGTGCCAGCAGTTCATCCCCAATCGGACAACTGTTTTTT
-,TRBJ2-7,-,TRBV6-5,CASSYPLGTGTYEQYF,TGTGCCAGCAGTTACCCTCTAGGGACGGGGACCTACGAGCAGTACTTC
-,TRBJ2-3,-,TRBV13,CASSSLEMGDTQYF,TGTGCCAGCAGCTCCCTAGAGATGGGAGATACGCAGTATTTT
TRBD1,TRBJ2-3,-,TRBV6-5,CASSYLVGQGTDTQYF,TGTGCCAGCAGTTACTTAGTGGGACAGGGCACAGATACGCAGTATTTT
TRBD2,TRBJ2-5,-,TRBV11-2,CASSLGTSGAEAQYF,TGTGCCAGCAGCTTAGGAACTAGCGGGGCCGAAGCCCAGTACTTC
-,TRBJ1-3,-,TRBV19,CASSITDSRDGNTIYF,TGTGCCAGTAGTATAACGGACTCCCGAGATGGAAACACCATATATTTT
-,TRBJ1-1,-,TRBV11-2,CASSLGWGGNTEAFF,TGTGCCAGCAGCTTAGGATGGGGGGGGAACACTGAAGCTTTCTTT
-,TRBJ2-1,-,TRBV4-1,CASSQVGGSSYNEQFF,TGCGCCAGCAGCCAAGTGGGAGGCAGCTCCTACAATGAGCAGTTCTTC